This paragraph covers one TCR beta chain sequence. Its binding antigen is unknown. Nothing much larger sits one base from this clone, and base qualities are not available. Libraries were made using the immunoSEQ multiplex PCR assay. Per the original workflow: A statistical classification framework was developed to diagnose cytomegalovirus status using the catalog of TCR beta chain sequences. TCRdb took this table from immuneACCESS and kept in-frame rearrangements with V and J called. Such tables lack part of the clones; where checked against another copy, unresolved V genes explain under half of the gap, and the rest is unexplained. That table supplies the V and J calls and clone size; D and trimming were determined from the DNA. The sample records more than 110,000 clones, 80% to 90% of which are singletons. The ten top clones hold less than 3.5% of the sample. The data originate from a study of cytomegalovirus exposure and HLA in healthy donors (dated by TCRdb to 2016 to 2017). For context, the study as a whole: The 500 to 700 repertoires of the first cohort and the 120 or so validation repertoires were produced on the same platform, according to a later analysis. The study aimed to test whether cataloging public T cell receptors could reveal signatures of past pathogen exposure. A separate validation cohort of over a hundred different subjects was used in addition to the approximately 610-subject first cohort. The study combined high-throughput TCR immunosequencing, statistical association of individual TCRs with disease status, and machine learning to predict cytomegalovirus infection status. What the authors observed across the whole study: The study listed 164 TCR beta chains as associated with cytomegalovirus. In a later analysis, TCRs clustered in the first cohort were found to also tend to co-occur in the roughly 120 validation repertoires, with over 90% of cluster scores above 0. It was suggested by the authors that the approach could potentially be generalized to other disease states and immunological phenotypes. In vitro tests confirmed that three of the cytomegalovirus-associated TCR beta chains recognize cytomegalovirus antigens. In both the original and validation cohorts, the classifier was reported to diagnose cytomegalovirus status with high specificity and sensitivity. Across donors, most TCR sequences were observed very rarely, whereas some public TCRs were present in many individuals. A later analysis had no HLA typing for the validation cohort, so co-occurrence there was scored across all 120 or so repertoires.

Separate from the approximately 700-subject first cohort, the validation cohort of 95 to 150 subjects was the group to which the donors belonged. The TCR was taken from a man younger than 30 in good health and CMV-seronegative. Sequences were obtained from PBMCs.

For the CDR3, the sequence is CASSRLAGGHYEQYF. The sequence in DNA is TGTGCCAGCAGTCGACTAGCGGGAGGACACTACGAGCAGTACTTC. The chain joins TRBV6-1 to TRBJ2-7; TRBD2 fits 13 bases in the junction. There are 15 amino acids in the CDR3, from cysteine to phenylalanine inclusive. Kept here is only the CDR3 DNA, which spans 45 bases and is read in frame from base 1. The germline V gene sets CDR1 to MNHNS and CDR2 to SASEGT. After removal of 5 bases from V and 3 bases from J, the junction retains 4 bases not matched to a gene.